This T cell receptor beta chain was sequenced for a study of early T cells in non-severe SARS-CoV-2 infection. In the study overall: Bulk RNA from unsorted whole blood was sequenced; chains were unpaired.

Whole-study results and caveats: Anti-spike CD8 responses were favored in VDJdb matching, and private and CD4 specificities were missed.

This clonotype was found many times. Its specificity is not known. The length of the CDR3 is 12 residues. V lost 6 bases and J lost 7, with 10 bases in between. Germline values: CDR1 KGHSH, CDR2 LQKENI. Unique molecular identifier tags were affixed to discrete cDNA molecules. Each CDR3 protein is one row after TCRdb ran MiXCR on the 5' RACE reads. The sample lists 15,000 to 20,000 distinct CDR3 sequences, approximately 6.1% occurring once. This receptor was taken from an adult who was a healthcare worker with PCR-confirmed SARS-CoV-2 infection or an uninfected control (not recorded which). The chain is built from TRBV18 and TRBJ2-1; D perhaps matches TRBD2 (6 bases). The material sequenced was whole blood. CDR3 amino acids: CASSRSGNEQFF. The DNA for the CDR3 is TGTGCCAGCTCTAGAAGCGGGAATGAGCAGTTCTTC.